Detailed here is one T cell receptor (beta chain). This specimen belongs to a study of OX40 agonist ivuxolimab in advanced cancers. Method: immunoSEQ multiplex PCR; TCRdb's copy keeps in-frame clones and lacks some. This sample carries more than 50,000 clones, more than 85% of them seen once, and the ten largest clones take 10% to 15%. The CDR3 sequence is 13 residues long. Germline V gene sequence: CDR1 SGHRS, CDR2 YFSETQ. V lost 5 bases to trimming and J lost 2 bases, with 9 bases between them. Specimen: CD4+ or CD8+ T cells sorted from blood, collected in a trial of the OX40 agonist ivuxolimab. The receptor's source is an adult with an advanced solid tumor such as melanoma, head and neck, liver or kidney cancer. V gene TRBV5-1 combines with J gene TRBJ2-3, with no clear D. CDR3 sequence reads: CASRTDFTDTQYF. In nucleotides, the CDR3 is TGCGCCAGCAGGACCGACTTCACAGATACGCAGTATTTT.